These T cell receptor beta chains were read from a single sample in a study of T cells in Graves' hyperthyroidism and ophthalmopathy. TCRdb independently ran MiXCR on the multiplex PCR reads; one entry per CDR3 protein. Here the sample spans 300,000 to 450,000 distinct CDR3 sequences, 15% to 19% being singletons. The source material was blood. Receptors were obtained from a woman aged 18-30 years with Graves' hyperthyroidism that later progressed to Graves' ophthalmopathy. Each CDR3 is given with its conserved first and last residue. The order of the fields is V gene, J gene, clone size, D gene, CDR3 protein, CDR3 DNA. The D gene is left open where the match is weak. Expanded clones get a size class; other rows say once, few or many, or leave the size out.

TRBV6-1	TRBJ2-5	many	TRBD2	CASTKELAGGETQYF	TGTGCCAGCACCAAAGAACTAGCGGGAGGAGAGACCCAGTACTTC
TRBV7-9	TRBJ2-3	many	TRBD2	CASSFITSGSPHSTDTQYF	TGTGCCAGCAGCTTCATAACTAGCGGGTCTCCCCACAGCACAGATACGCAGTATTTT
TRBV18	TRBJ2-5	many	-	CASSPLGQETQYF	TGTGCCAGCTCCCCATTGGGGCAAGAGACCCAGTACTTC
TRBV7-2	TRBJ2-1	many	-	CASSLASTSYNEQFF	TGTGCCAGCAGCTTAGCGAGCACCTCCTACAATGAGCAGTTCTTC
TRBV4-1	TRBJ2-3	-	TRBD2	CASSPSGSGSGTDTQYF	TGCGCCAGCAGCCCGAGTGGTAGCGGGAGTGGCACAGATACGCAGTATTTT
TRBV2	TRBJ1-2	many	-	CASSDSEGFYGYTF	TGTGCCAGCAGTGACAGTGAAGGATTCTATGGCTACACCTTC
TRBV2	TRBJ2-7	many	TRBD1	CASSEWTGVYEQYF	TGTGCCAGCAGTGAATGGACAGGGGTCTACGAGCAGTACTTC
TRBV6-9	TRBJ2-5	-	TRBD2	CASSWKTSGRAGETQYF	TGTGCCAGCAGTTGGAAGACTAGCGGGAGGGCCGGGGAGACCCAGTACTTC
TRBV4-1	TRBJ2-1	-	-	CASSRIKLGDEQFF	TGCGCCAGCAGCCGAATAAAACTGGGCGATGAGCAGTTCTTC
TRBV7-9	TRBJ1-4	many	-	CASSSPSGQNEKLFF	TGTGCCAGCAGCTCTCCCAGCGGACAAAATGAAAAACTGTTTTTT
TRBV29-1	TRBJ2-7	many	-	CSVGKTGRVGYEQYF	TGCAGCGTTGGAAAGACGGGACGGGTGGGATACGAGCAGTACTTC
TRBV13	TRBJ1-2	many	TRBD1	CASSIQGGGYGYTF	TGTGCCAGCAGCATTCAAGGGGGCGGCTATGGCTACACCTTC